These T cell receptor beta chains were read from a single sample in a study of blood T cell repertoires in COVID-19. The repertoire was sequenced with immunoSEQ multiplex PCR; TCRdb's copy has only in-frame clones and lacks some. The sample has hundreds of thousands of clones; approximately 92% are singletons. Sequencing used PBMCs or T cells enriched from blood (not recorded which). Every receptor here comes from a man aged 30-40 years who had recovered from COVID-19. The CDR3 runs from the conserved cysteine through the conserved F or W. The D gene is left open where the match is weak. Clone size appears in some rows only: once, few, many, or a class for an expanded clone.

size: -
V: TRBV7-9
J: TRBJ1-1
D: -
CDR3: CASSAPGRVAEAFF
DNA: TGTGCCAGCAGCGCCCCCGGGAGGGTCGCTGAAGCTTTCTTT

size: -
V: TRBV19
J: TRBJ2-1
D: TRBD1
CDR3: CASSICDRGRCNEQFF
DNA: TGTGCCAGTAGTATCTGTGACAGGGGGCGGTGCAATGAGCAGTTCTTC

size: -
V: TRBV5-8
J: TRBJ2-4
D: -
CDR3: CASSRGGALRGKNIQYF
DNA: TGTGCCAGCAGCCGCGGAGGTGCCCTCAGGGGCAAAAACATTCAGTACTTC

size: -
V: TRBV28
J: TRBJ2-3
D: TRBD2
CDR3: CASRLAELDTQYF
DNA: TGTGCCAGCAGACTAGCGGAGCTTGATACGCAGTATTTT

size: -
V: TRBV19
J: TRBJ2-3
D: -
CDR3: CASSTSSGGRTRDTQYF
DNA: TGTGCCAGTAGTACCTCGTCTGGCGGGCGAACTCGGGATACGCAGTATTTT

size: -
V: TRBV28
J: TRBJ2-7
D: -
CDR3: CASSLWGDEVNYEQYF
DNA: TGTGCCAGCAGTTTGTGGGGGGACGAAGTGAACTACGAGCAGTACTTC

size: -
V: TRBV2
J: TRBJ2-5
D: -
CDR3: CASSEAERAAVGETQYF
DNA: TGTGCCAGCAGTGAAGCGGAGAGGGCAGCCGTTGGAGAGACCCAGTACTTC

size: once
V: TRBV2
J: TRBJ2-3
D: TRBD2
CDR3: CASSRRTQTSGVTDTQYF
DNA: TGTGCCAGCAGCCGACGGACCCAGACTAGCGGGGTCACAGATACGCAGTATTTT

size: -
V: TRBV6-5
J: TRBJ2-7
D: TRBD2
CDR3: CASSSSGGSSYEQYF
DNA: TGTGCCAGCAGTTCTAGCGGGGGAAGCTCCTACGAGCAGTACTTC

size: -
V: TRBV15
J: TRBJ2-2
D: TRBD2
CDR3: CATSRGLADTGELFF
DNA: TGTGCCACCAGCAGAGGACTAGCGGACACCGGGGAGCTGTTTTTT

size: -
V: TRBV20-1
J: TRBJ1-1
D: -
CDR3: CSARNRDEAFF
DNA: TGCAGTGCTAGGAATCGGGATGAAGCTTTCTTT

size: -
V: TRBV5-6
J: TRBJ2-7
D: TRBD1
CDR3: CASTPTRTGDSYEQYF
DNA: TGTGCCAGCACCCCGACAAGGACAGGGGATTCCTACGAGCAGTACTTC

size: -
V: TRBV3-1/TRBV3-2
J: TRBJ2-3
D: TRBD2
CDR3: CASSRLAGYTDTQYF
DNA: TGTGCCAGCAGCCGCCTAGCGGGCTACACAGATACGCAGTATTTT

size: -
V: TRBV2
J: TRBJ1-2
D: TRBD1
CDR3: CATRTGALYGYTF
DNA: TGTGCCACCAGGACAGGGGCCCTCTATGGCTACACCTTC

size: -
V: TRBV5-4
J: TRBJ2-7
D: -
CDR3: CASSLVTSPYEQYF
DNA: TGTGCCAGCAGCTTGGTAACTTCTCCCTACGAGCAGTACTTC

size: -
V: TRBV6-5
J: TRBJ1-1
D: TRBD1
CDR3: CASTNRGGTEAFF
DNA: TGTGCCAGCACCAACAGGGGAGGCACTGAAGCTTTCTTT